This T cell receptor beta chain was profiled in a study of response to subunit inactivated influenza vaccine. This clonotype was observed many times. Each CDR3 protein gets one entry after TCRdb re-called the RT-PCR reads with MiXCR. The sample lists 600,000 to 850,000 distinct CDR3 sequences; around 13% were seen once. Trimming cost V 0 bases and J 10 bases, with 19 bases left between them. The CDR3 runs to 16 residues. The germline V gene encodes CDR1 LNHNV and CDR2 YYDKDF (reference sequence). This material consisted of PBMCs from blood, taken approximately 15 days before vaccination. The V call is TRBV15, the J call TRBJ2-1; D is uncertain. The source of this sequence is a man between 50 and 59 years old who received an inactivated influenza vaccine. CDR3 residues: CATSRDDRAGEGEQFF. As DNA, the CDR3 is TGTGCCACCAGCAGAGATGACCGGGCAGGAGAAGGGGAGCAGTTCTTC.